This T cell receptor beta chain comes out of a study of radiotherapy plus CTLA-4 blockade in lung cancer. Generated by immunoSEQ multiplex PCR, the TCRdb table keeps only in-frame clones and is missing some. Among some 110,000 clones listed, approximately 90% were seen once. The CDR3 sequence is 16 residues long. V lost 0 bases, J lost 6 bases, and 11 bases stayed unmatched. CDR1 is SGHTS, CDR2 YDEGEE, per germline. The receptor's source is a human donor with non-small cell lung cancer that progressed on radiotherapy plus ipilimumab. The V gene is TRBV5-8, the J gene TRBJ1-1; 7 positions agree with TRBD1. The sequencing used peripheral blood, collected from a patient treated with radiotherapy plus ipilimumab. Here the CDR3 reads CASSLAMTGLDAEAFF. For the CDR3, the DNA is TGTGCCAGCAGCTTGGCCATGACAGGGTTGGACGCTGAAGCTTTCTTT.